The clone carrying this T cell receptor beta chain was observed at least ten times. TCRbeta library construction was performed incorporating unique molecular identifiers. TCRdb processed the PCR reads anew with MiXCR; each CDR3 protein has one entry. The table lists 200,000 to 250,000 distinct CDR3 sequences, about 9.6% of them singletons. The data belong to a study of T-cell reconstitution after alpha-beta-depleted transplantation in children. The sequences come from PBMCs from the stem cell graft donor, collected from the stem cell graft. This sequence originates from a human donor who donated a stem cell graft to a child with SCID.

In nucleotides, the CDR3 is TGTGCCATCAGAGGACTAGCGGGGGGAACCTACGAGCAGTACTTC. It is translated as CAIRGLAGGTYEQYF. The V and J genes are TRBV10-3 and TRBJ2-7, with TRBD2 matching over 14 bases. CDR3 length: 15 residues. The trim removed 6 bases at V and 2 bases at J, leaving 3 bases unmatched. In germline, CDR1 is ENHRY, CDR2 SYGVKD.